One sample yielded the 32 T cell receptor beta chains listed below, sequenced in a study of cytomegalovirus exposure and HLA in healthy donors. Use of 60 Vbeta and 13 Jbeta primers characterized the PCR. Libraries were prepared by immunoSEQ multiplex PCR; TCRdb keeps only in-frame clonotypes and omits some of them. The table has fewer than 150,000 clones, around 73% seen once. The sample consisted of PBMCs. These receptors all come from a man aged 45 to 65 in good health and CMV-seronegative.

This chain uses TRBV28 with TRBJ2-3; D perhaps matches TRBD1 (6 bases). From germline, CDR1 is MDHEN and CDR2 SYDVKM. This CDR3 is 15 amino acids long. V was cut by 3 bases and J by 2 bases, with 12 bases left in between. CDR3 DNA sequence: TGTGCCAGCAGTTTTGGGGGCAGTGTCACAGATACGCAGTATTTT. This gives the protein CASSFGGSVTDTQYF.

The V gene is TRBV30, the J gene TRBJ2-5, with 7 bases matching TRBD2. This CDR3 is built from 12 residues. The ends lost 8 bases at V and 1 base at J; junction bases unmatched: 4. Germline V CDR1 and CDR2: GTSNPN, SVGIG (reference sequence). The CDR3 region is CALGGIQETQYF. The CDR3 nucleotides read TGTGCCCTGGGGGGGATCCAAGAGACCCAGTACTTC. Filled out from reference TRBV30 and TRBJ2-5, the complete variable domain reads SQTIHQWPATLVQPVGSPLSLECTVEGTSNPNLYWYRQAAGRGLQLLFYSVGIGQISSEVPQNLSASRPQDRQFILSSKKLLLSDSGFYLCALGGIQETQYFGPGTRLLVL.

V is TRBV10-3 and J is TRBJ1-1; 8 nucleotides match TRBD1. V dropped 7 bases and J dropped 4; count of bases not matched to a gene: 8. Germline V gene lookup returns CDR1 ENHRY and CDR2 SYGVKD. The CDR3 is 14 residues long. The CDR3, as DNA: TGTGCCATCACATTGGACAGGGTGGGCACTGAAGCTTTCTTT. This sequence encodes CAITLDRVGTEAFF.

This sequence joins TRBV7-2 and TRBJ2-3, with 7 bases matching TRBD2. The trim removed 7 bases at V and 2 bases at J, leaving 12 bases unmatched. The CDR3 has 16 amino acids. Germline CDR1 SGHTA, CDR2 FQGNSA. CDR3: CASTKGGGGPTDTQYF. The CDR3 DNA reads TGTGCCAGCACCAAAGGTGGGGGAGGGCCCACAGATACGCAGTATTTT.

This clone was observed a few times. The chain's CDR3 is CASSEETGEREKLFF. CDR3 sequence (DNA): TGTGCCAGCAGTGAAGAGACAGGGGAGCGTGAAAAACTGTTTTTT. This chain links TRBV6-1 with TRBJ1-4; 8 nucleotides match TRBD1. V was clipped by 1 base and J by 7 bases; unmatched bases: 5. The CDR3 totals 15 residues. Germline V gene sequence: CDR1 MNHNS, CDR2 SASEGT.

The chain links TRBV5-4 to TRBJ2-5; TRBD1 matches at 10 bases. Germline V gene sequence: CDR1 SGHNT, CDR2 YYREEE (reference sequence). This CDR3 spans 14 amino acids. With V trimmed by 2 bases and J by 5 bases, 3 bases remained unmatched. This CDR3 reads CASSFDRGRETQYF. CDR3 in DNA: TGTGCCAGCAGCTTTGACAGGGGGCGGGAGACCCAGTACTTC.

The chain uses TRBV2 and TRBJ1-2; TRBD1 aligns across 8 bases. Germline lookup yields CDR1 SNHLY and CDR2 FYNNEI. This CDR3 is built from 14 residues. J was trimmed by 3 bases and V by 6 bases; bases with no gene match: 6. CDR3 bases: TGTGCCAGCAGGGGGCAGGGGGCAGACTATGGCTACACCTTC. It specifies CASRGQGADYGYTF. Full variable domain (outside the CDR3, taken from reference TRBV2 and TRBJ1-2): EPEVTQTPSHQVTQMGQEVILRCVPISNHLYFYWYRQILGQKVEFLVSFYNNEISEKSEIFDDQFSVERPDGSNFTLKIRSTKLEDSAMYFCASRGQGADYGYTFGSGTRLTVV.

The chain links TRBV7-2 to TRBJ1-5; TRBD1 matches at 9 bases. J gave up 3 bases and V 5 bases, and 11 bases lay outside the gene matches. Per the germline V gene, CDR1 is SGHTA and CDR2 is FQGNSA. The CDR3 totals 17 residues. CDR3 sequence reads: CASSHGDRAAPNQPQHF. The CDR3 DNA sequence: TGTGCCAGCAGCCACGGGGACAGGGCAGCCCCCAATCAGCCCCAGCATTTT.

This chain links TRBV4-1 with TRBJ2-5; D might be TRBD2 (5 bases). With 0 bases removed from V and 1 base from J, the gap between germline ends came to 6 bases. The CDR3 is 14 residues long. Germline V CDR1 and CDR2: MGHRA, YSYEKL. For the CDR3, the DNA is TGCGCCAGCAGCCAAGAGGGAGCCCAAGAGACCCAGTACTTC. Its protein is CASSQEGAQETQYF.

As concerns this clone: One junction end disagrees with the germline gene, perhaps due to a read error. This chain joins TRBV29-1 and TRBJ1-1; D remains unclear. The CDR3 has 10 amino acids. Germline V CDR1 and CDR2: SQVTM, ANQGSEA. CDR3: CSISNSEAFF. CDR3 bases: TGCAGCATATCGAACTCTGAAGCTTTCTTT. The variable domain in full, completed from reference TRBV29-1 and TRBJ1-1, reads SAVISQKPSRDICQRGTSLTIQCQVDSQVTMMFWYRQQPGQSLTLIATANQGSEATYESGFVIDKFPISRPNLTFSTLTVSNMSPEDSSIYLCSISNSEAFFGQGTRLTVV.

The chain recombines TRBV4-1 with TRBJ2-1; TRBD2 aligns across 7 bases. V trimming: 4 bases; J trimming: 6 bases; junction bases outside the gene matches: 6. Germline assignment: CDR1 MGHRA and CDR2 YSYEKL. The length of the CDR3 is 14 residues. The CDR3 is CASSLGLAVNEQFF. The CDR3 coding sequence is TGCGCCAGCAGCCTCGGGCTAGCGGTCAATGAGCAGTTCTTC.

This CDR3 is CASRGEGQGKSPLHF. DNA for the CDR3: TGTGCCAGCAGAGGCGAGGGGCAGGGGAAATCACCCCTCCACTTT. The chain employs TRBV6-5 and TRBJ1-6; tentative D call: TRBD1 (6 bases). The CDR3 has 15 amino acids. V lost 6 bases and J 10 bases, leaving 19 bases between the germline ends. The germline V gene encodes CDR1 MNHEY and CDR2 SVGAGI.

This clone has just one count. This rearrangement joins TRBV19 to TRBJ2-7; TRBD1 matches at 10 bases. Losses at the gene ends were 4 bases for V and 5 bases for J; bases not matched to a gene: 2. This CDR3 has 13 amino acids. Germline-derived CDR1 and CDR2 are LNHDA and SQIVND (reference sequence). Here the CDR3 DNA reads TGTGCCAGTAGTACCGGGACAGGGGACGAGCAGTACTTC. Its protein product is CASSTGTGDEQYF. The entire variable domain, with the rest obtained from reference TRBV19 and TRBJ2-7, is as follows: DGGITQSPKYLFRKEGQNVTLSCEQNLNHDAMYWYRQDPGQGLRLIYYSQIVNDFQKGDIAEGYSVSREKKESFPLTVTSAQKNPTAFYLCASSTGTGDEQYFGPGTRLTVT.

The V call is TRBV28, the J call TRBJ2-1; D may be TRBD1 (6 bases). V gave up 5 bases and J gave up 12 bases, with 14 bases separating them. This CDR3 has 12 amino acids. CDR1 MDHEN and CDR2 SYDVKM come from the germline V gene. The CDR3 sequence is CASSEQGLRQFF. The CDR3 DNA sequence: TGTGCCAGCAGTGAACAGGGATTGAGGCAGTTCTTC.

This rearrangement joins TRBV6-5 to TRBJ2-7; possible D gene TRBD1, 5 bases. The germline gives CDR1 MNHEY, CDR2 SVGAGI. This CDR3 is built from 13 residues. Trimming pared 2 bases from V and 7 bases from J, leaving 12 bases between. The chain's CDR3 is CASSYTQGREQYF. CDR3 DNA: TGTGCCAGCAGTTACACCCAGGGTCGAGAGCAGTACTTC.

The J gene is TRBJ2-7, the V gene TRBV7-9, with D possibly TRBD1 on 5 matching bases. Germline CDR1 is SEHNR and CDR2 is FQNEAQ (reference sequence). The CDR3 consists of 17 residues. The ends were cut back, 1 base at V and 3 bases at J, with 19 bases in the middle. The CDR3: CASSLEGFGQGGYEQYF. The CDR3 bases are TGTGCCAGCAGCTTAGAGGGGTTTGGGCAGGGCGGCTACGAGCAGTACTTC.

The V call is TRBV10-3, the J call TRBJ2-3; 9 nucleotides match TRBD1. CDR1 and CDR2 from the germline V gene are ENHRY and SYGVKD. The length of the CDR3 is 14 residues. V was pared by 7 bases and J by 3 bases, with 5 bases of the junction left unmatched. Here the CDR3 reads CAIKRDRETDTQYF. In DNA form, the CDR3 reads TGTGCCATCAAGAGGGACAGGGAAACAGATACGCAGTATTTT.

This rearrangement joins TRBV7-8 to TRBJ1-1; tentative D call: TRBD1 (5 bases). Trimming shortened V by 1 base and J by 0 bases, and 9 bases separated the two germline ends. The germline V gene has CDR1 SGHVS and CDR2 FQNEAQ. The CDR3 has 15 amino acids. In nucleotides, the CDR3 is TGTGCCAGCAGCTTAGAAGGGGCTATGAACACTGAAGCTTTCTTT. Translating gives CASSLEGAMNTEAFF.

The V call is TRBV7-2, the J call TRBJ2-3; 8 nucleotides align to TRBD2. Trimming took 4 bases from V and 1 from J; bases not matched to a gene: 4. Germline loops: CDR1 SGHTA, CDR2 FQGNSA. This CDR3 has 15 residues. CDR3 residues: CASSSYGGGTDTQYF. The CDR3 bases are TGTGCCAGCAGCTCCTACGGGGGGGGCACAGATACGCAGTATTTT.

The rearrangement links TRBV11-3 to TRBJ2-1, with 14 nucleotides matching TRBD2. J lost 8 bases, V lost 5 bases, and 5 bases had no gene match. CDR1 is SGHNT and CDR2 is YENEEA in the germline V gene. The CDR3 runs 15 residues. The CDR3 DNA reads TGTGCCAGCAGCATTGGGACTAGCGGGAGTGATGAGCAGTTCTTC. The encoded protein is CASSIGTSGSDEQFF.

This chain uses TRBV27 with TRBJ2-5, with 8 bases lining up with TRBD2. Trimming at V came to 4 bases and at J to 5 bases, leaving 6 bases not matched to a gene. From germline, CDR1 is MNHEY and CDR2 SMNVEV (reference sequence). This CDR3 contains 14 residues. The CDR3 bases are TGTGCCAGCAGTTCGGGGGGGGCAGGGGAGACCCAGTACTTC. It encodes CASSSGGAGETQYF.

CDR3 DNA: TGCGCCAGCAGCTTGGGGCCTTCGACTAGCGGAAGCACAGATACGCAGTATTTT. Protein: CASSLGPSTSGSTDTQYF. J is TRBJ2-3 and V is TRBV5-1; 9 nucleotides match TRBD2. V shed 0 bases and J 0 bases; nucleotides not matched to a gene: 8. The CDR3 extends over 18 amino acids. Germline CDR1 SGHRS, CDR2 YFSETQ.

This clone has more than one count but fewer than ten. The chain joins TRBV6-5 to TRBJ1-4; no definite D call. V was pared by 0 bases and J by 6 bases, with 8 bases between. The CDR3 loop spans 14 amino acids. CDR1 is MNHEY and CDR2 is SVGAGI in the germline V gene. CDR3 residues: CASSYSKSDEKLFF. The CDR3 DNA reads TGTGCCAGCAGTTACTCGAAATCGGATGAAAAACTGTTTTTT.

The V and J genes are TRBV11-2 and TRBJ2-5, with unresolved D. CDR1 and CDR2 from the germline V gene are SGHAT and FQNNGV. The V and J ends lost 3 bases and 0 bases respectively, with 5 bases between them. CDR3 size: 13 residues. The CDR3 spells CASSFSNQETQYF. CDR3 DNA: TGTGCCAGCAGCTTTTCCAACCAAGAGACCCAGTACTTC.

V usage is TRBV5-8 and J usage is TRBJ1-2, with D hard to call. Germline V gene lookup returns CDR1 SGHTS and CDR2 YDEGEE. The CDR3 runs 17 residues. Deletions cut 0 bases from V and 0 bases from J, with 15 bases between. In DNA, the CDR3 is TGTGCCAGCAGCTTGGCCATCGCCAGCGCATCTAACTATGGCTACACCTTC. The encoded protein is CASSLAIASASNYGYTF.

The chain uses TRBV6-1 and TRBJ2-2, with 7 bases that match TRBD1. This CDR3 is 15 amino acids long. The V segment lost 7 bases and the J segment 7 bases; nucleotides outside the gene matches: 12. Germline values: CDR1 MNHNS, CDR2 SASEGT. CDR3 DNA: TGTGCCAGCACCGAAAATAGGGGGCTGGGCGGGGAGCTGTTTTTT. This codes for CASTENRGLGGELFF.

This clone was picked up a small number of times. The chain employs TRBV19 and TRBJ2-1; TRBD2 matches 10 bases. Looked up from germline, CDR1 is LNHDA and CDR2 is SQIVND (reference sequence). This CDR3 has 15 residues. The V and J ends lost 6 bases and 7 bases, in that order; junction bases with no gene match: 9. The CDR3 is CASRSKREGGNEQFF. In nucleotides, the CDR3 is TGTGCCAGTAGGTCCAAGCGGGAGGGTGGGAATGAGCAGTTCTTC.

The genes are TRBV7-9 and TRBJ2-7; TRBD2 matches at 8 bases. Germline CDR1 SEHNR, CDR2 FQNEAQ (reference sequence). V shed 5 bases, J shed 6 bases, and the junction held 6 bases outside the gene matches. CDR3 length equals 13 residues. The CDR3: CASSPRTSREQYF. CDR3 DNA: TGTGCCAGCAGCCCGCGGACTAGCCGCGAGCAGTACTTC.

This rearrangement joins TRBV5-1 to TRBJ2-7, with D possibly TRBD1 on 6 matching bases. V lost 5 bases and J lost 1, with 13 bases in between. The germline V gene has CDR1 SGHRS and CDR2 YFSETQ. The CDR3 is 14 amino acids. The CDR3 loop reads CASRPTQGSYEQYF. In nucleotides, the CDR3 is TGCGCCAGCAGACCGACACAGGGATCCTACGAGCAGTACTTC.

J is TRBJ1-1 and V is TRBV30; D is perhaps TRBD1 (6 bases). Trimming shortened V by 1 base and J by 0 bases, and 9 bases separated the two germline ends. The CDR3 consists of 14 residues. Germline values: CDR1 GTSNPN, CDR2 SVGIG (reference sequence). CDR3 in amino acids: CAWSGGGMNTEAFF. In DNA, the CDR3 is TGTGCCTGGAGTGGCGGGGGCATGAACACTGAAGCTTTCTTT.

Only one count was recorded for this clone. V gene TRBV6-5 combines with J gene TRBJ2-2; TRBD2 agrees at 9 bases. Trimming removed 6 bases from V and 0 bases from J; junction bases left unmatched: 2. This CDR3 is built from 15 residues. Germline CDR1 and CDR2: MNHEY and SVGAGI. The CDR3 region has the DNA TGTGCCAGCAGCAGACTAGCGGCGAACACCGGGGAGCTGTTTTTT. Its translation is CASSRLAANTGELFF.

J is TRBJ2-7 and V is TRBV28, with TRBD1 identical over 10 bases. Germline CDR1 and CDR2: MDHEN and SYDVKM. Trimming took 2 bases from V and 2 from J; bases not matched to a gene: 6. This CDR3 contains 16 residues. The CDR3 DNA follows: TGTGCCAGCAGTTTACTTCCGGGACAGGGGCCCTACGAGCAGTACTTC. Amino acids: CASSLLPGQGPYEQYF. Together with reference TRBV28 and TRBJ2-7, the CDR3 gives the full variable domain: DVKVTQSSRYLVKRTGEKVFLECVQDMDHENMFWYRQDPGLGLRLIYFSYDVKMKEKGDIPEGYSVSREKKERFSLILESASTNQTSMYLCASSLLPGQGPYEQYFGPGTRLTVT.